A single TCR beta chain is shown here with its context. Using immunoSEQ multiplex PCR, the repertoire was profiled, and TCRdb retains in-frame clones only, with some absent. Counted here are 90,000 to 150,000 clones, 70% to 90% occurring once; the ten biggest clones make up 3.4%. This sample stems from a study of control samples from healthy donors and cancer patients. Sequencing input: blood. The clonotype originates from a man aged 40-50 years in good health.

CDR3 amino acids: CASSSRRRSLPGNTIYF. In nucleotides, the CDR3 is TGTGCCAGCAGCTCAAGGAGGCGGTCTTTACCTGGAAACACCATATATTTT. This chain connects TRBV5-6 to TRBJ1-3; no reliable D call. Per the germline V gene, CDR1 is SGHDT and CDR2 is YYEEEE. With 3 bases removed from V and 2 bases from J, the gap between germline ends came to 18 bases. The CDR3 extends over 17 amino acids.